This entry lists 4 T cell receptor beta chains sequenced from one sample in a study of T cell responses to AZD1222 COVID-19 vaccine (dated by TCRdb to the early 2020s). Reading the label with the study, this specimen's time point is: about 28 days (+/-7) after the second vaccine dose. To prepare the library, the immunoSEQ multiplex PCR assay was applied. This is the immuneACCESS table as TCRdb keeps it, with only in-frame sequences that have V and J called. A part of the clones is gone; compared with another copy, unresolved V genes explain less than half, and the rest is unexplained. The sample records 150,000 to 200,000 clones, 90% of which are singletons. The leading ten clones occupy about 6% of the sample. This sample comprised peripheral blood, obtained 28 days after the second AZD1222 dose. Receptors originate from an adult who received the AZD1222 COVID-19 vaccine.

The chain links TRBV5-1 to TRBJ2-7; 8 nucleotides agree with TRBD1. There are 15 residues in the CDR3. J gave up 3 bases and V 0 bases, and 5 bases lay outside the gene matches. In germline, CDR1 is SGHRS, CDR2 YFSETQ. This chain's CDR3 is CASSLVQGGFYEQYF. In DNA, the CDR3 is TGCGCCAGCAGCTTGGTACAGGGGGGCTTCTACGAGCAGTACTTC.

V and J are TRBV6-6 and TRBJ1-3; D unclear. V lost 5 bases to trimming and J lost 4 bases, with 6 bases between them. Germline V gives CDR1 MNHNY, CDR2 SVGAGI (reference sequence). This CDR3 comprises 12 residues. In DNA form, the CDR3 reads TGTGCCAGCAGTCCCAGCGGAAACACCATATATTTT. It translates to CASSPSGNTIYF.

The J gene is TRBJ1-2, the V gene TRBV27; a weak D match, TRBD1 (6 bases). The V end was cut by 4 bases, the J end by 5 bases, with 20 bases between. The CDR3 loop spans 16 amino acids. Germline CDR1 reads MNHEY; CDR2 reads SMNVEV (reference sequence). CDR3 region: CASSSLPTGSGYGYTF. The CDR3 nucleotides read TGTGCCAGCAGTTCCCTCCCGACAGGCTCAGGGTATGGCTACACCTTC.

This clone was seen just once. The gene calls are TRBV5-1 and TRBJ2-2; the D is unclear. Germline CDR1 is SGHRS and CDR2 is YFSETQ. The CDR3 contains 15 residues. The V and J ends lost 0 bases and 0 bases respectively, with 6 bases between them. In DNA form, the CDR3 reads TGCGCCAGCAGCTTGGACGGCACGAACACCGGGGAGCTGTTTTTT. Translated: CASSLDGTNTGELFF.